This TCR beta chain was sequenced during a study of early stage breast cancer tumors. Study in general: ER+/PR+/HER2- status applied to about 75% of the 16 invasive breast tumors. Around 10-fold was the mean read coverage per sample.

With regard to this clone: Its target is not known.

Produced via immunoSEQ multiplex PCR; TCRdb's table is partial and in-frame only. The sample yields under 75,000 clones, roughly 80% seen once. Overall study results and limits: Enriched TCRB sequences shared across patients were mostly commonly generated sequences.

Sequenced input: blood. The sequence derives from a person in their thirties with breast cancer.

Here the CDR3 reads CASSLDPAGYGYTF. In DNA, the CDR3 is TGTGCCAGCAGCTTAGATCCGGCAGGGTACGGCTACACCTTC. This rearrangement joins TRBV7-8 to TRBJ1-2; D may be TRBD1 (5 bases). This CDR3 is built from 14 residues. Looked up from germline, CDR1 is SGHVS and CDR2 is FQNEAQ. V was clipped by 1 base and J by 8 bases, with 14 bases between them.